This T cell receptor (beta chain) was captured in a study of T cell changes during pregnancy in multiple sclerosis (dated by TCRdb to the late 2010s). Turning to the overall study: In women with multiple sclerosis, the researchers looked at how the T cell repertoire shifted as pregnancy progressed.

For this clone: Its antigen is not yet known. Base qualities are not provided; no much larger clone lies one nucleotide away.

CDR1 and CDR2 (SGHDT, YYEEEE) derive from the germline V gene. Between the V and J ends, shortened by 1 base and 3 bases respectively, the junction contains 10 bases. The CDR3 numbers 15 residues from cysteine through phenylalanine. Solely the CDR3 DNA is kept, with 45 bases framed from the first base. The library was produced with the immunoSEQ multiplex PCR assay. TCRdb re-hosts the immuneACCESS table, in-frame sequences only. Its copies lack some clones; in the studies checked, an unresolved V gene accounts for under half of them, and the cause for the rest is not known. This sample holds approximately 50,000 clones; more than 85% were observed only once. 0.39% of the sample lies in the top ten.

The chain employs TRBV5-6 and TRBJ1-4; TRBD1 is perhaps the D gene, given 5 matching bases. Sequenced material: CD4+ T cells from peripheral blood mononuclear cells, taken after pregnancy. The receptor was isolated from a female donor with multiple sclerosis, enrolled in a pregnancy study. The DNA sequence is TGTGCCAGCAGCTTGTTAGGCAGGGCTAATGAAAAACTGTTTTTT. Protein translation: CASSLLGRANEKLFF.